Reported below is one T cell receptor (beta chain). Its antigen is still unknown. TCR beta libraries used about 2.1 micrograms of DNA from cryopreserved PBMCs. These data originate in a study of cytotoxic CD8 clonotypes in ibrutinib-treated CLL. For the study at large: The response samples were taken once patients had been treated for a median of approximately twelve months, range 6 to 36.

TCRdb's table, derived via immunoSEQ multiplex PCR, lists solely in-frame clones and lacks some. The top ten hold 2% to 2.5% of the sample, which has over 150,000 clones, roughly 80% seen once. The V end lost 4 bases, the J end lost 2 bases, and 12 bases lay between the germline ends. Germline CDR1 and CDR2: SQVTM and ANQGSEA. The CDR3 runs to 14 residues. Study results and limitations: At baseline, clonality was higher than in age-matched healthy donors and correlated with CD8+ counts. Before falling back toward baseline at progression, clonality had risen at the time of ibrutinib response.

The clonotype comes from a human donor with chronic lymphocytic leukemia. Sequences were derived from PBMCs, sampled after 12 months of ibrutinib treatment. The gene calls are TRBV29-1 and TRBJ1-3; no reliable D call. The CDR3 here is CSVGDYDTGNTIYF. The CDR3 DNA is TGCAGCGTTGGGGATTACGATACTGGAAACACCATATATTTT.